What follows is one TCR beta chain and its context. Its target is not known. This entry comes from a study of response to subunit inactivated influenza vaccine. Broader study findings: T cells newly recruited by each seasonal influenza vaccination are few, the authors suggested.

Germline loops: CDR1 DFQATT, CDR2 SNEGSKA (reference sequence). CDR3 length equals 14 residues. Trimming left V 4 bases short and J 4 bases short, with 16 bases between. One entry per CDR3 protein, called by TCRdb with MiXCR from the RT-PCR reads. The sample holds about 310,000 distinct CDR3 sequences, about 20% seen once. The material was PBMCs from blood, obtained roughly 20 months after vaccination. This chain uses TRBV20-1 with TRBJ1-2; D perhaps matches TRBD1 (5 bases). This clonotype was obtained from a man between 50 and 75 years old who received an inactivated influenza vaccine. The CDR3 region is CSAIGTGTFYGYTF. CDR3 DNA: TGCAGTGCTATCGGTACCGGGACCTTCTATGGCTACACCTTC.